This TCR beta chain was profiled in a study of Ad26.COV2.S vaccination and SARS-CoV-2 variants. Turning to the study itself: Once or twice, 56 days apart, Ad26.COV2.S was delivered intramuscularly. Points from the study as a whole: Placebo recipients and vaccine recipients were similar in non-spike TCR breadth.

Indicated treatment: around 19 received Ad26.COV2.S at low or high dose, single or two shots; 5 received placebo; per-sample allocation not given. Specimen acquisition occurred on day 63 following the initial vaccine or placebo injection. Method: immunoSEQ multiplex PCR; TCRdb's copy keeps in-frame clones and lacks some. The sample has around 300,000 clones, 90% seen once. Trimming left V 1 base short and J 5 bases short, with 11 bases between. Germline V gives CDR1 SEHNR, CDR2 FQNEAQ (reference sequence). This CDR3 comprises 14 residues. About this clone itself: Its antigen is not identified.

V usage is TRBV7-9 and J usage is TRBJ1-1; the D is unclear. The TCR sequence derives from a person aged 18-60 years who received the Ad26.COV2.S COVID-19 vaccine or a placebo. The sequenced sample was peripheral blood, obtained in a trial of Ad26.COV2.S vaccine versus placebo. The CDR3 nucleotides are TGTGCCAGCAGCTTAGTGGAGGGTTTGACTGAAGCTTTCTTT. Translating gives CASSLVEGLTEAFF.